This T cell receptor (beta chain) was recovered during a study of T cell repertoires in cytomegalovirus infection (dated by TCRdb to between 2018 and 2021). Broadly, across the study: Alongside well-studied HLA-B-restricted epitopes, the peptide stimulations were aimed at recently identified HLA-C-restricted CMV epitopes, whose presentation resists viral immunomodulation. Donor HLA type was relevant to the analysis, because carriage of CMV infection together with the matching HLA type was indicated by public TCR beta signatures.

This clonotype has a handful of counts. Its antigen remains unidentified. The sample holds no much larger clone one base away, and base qualities are not on file. Study-wide conclusions, independent of this receptor: In the ex vivo response, HLA-C-restricted CMV-specific TCR beta clonotypes were dominant, and in two of eight donors the single most frequent clonotype came from this HLA-C-restricted group. Cumulative frequency of public TCR beta family members discriminated carriers of CMV infection plus the relevant HLA type in this cohort and an independent 352-donor cohort.

For this chain, trimming is 1 base at the V end and 7 bases at the J end, and the number of junction bases without a gene match is 16. Taken from cysteine to phenylalanine, the CDR3 has 17 residues. Just CDR3 DNA is preserved here, 51 bases in frame from base 1. As encoded in the germline V gene, CDR1 is SGHTA while CDR2 is FQGNSA. In the paper's terms, the treatment or condition label means: in vitro stimulation with specific CMV peptide epitopes to enrich CMV-specific T cells. This sample was sequenced with an Illumina HiSeq 1500. Starting from the raw public reads, TCRdb applied fastp trimming at Q25, assembled clones with MiXCR and retained in-frame beta chains. Rows are unified per CDR3 protein, each entry keeping the most common DNA and genes. In this sample the table shows approximately 1,000,000 distinct CDR3 sequences, approximately 32% of which occur a single time. Of the sample, around 15% is held by the ten largest clones.

The receptor comes from a human donor in good health (CMV status not recorded). Some clones in this sample may be carry-over from other donors' samples. Recombination connected TRBV7-2 to TRBJ2-7; TRBD2 lines up with 7 middle nucleotides. This specimen was cultured CD8+ T cells from PBMCs, taken from culture after CMV antigen stimulation. The CDR3 protein is CASSLVGPAGNYEEQYF. Read as DNA, the sequence is TGTGCCAGCAGCTTAGTGGGGCCAGCGGGGAATTACGAAGAGCAGTACTTC.